The 5 T cell receptor beta chains given below trace back to one sample, sequenced in a study of blood T cells in healthy people across ages. Primers used in a second PCR of about 6 to 12 cycles were a sample-barcoded 5' primer and a J-beta primer mix. Via MiXCR, TCRdb re-called the 5' RACE reads, giving one row per CDR3 protein. The sample carries 1.5 million to 2 million distinct CDR3 sequences, 28% recorded once. The sample comprised blood. These TCRs come from a woman aged 30 to 39 in good health.

The V and J genes are TRBV4-3 and TRBJ1-1; D gene ambiguous. The length of the CDR3 is 14 residues. Per germline, CDR1 LGHNA and CDR2 YSLEER. Deletions cut 1 base from V and 4 bases from J, with 10 bases between. The CDR3 loop reads CASSQGGGPTEAFF. CDR3 bases: TGCGCCAGCAGCCAAGGTGGAGGGCCCACTGAAGCTTTCTTT.

This clonotype was observed a single time. V usage is TRBV29-1 and J usage is TRBJ1-1; tentatively, D is TRBD1 (5 bases). V was cut by 0 bases and J by 3 bases, with 11 bases left in between. CDR1 is SQVTM, CDR2 ANQGSEA, per germline. The length of the CDR3 is 14 residues. The CDR3 here is CSVEEPGRDTEAFF. As DNA, the CDR3 is TGCAGCGTTGAAGAACCAGGGAGGGACACTGAAGCTTTCTTT.

The chain employs TRBV14 and TRBJ2-2, with 14 positions matching TRBD2. Trimming removed 1 base from V and 0 bases from J; junction bases left unmatched: 4. Germline-derived CDR1 and CDR2 are SGHDN and FVKESK. The CDR3 covers 19 residues. The CDR3 sequence: CASSQGGTSGGANTGELFF. The DNA for the CDR3 is TGTGCCAGCAGCCAAGGGGGGACTAGCGGGGGAGCGAACACCGGGGAGCTGTTTTTT.

The V and J genes are TRBV6-2 or TRBV6-3 and TRBJ1-1; D perhaps matches TRBD1 (5 bases). The V gene's germline CDR1 is MNHEY and CDR2 SVGEGT. Trimming removed 7 bases from V and 1 base from J, with 22 bases in between. The CDR3 totals 17 residues. CDR3 loop: CASTLTGQDPENTEAFF. The CDR3 nucleotides read TGTGCCAGCACCCTGACGGGGCAGGACCCTGAGAACACTGAAGCTTTCTTT.

This clonotype has ten or more counts. The chain couples TRBV12-3 or TRBV12-4 to TRBJ2-5, with D possibly TRBD2 on 6 matching bases. The CDR3 runs 14 residues. Deletions cut 4 bases from V and 5 bases from J, with 14 bases between. The DNA of the CDR3 is TGTGCCAGCAGTTCGACAGCCCGGGGGGAGACCCAGTACTTC. Residues: CASSSTARGETQYF.